One and the same sample provided the 19 T cell receptor beta chains below, sequenced in a study of blood T cell repertoires in COVID-19. Clones were sequenced by immunoSEQ multiplex PCR, and TCRdb holds only the in-frame ones, with some missing. This sample carries some 260,000 clones, 88% of them seen once, and the ten largest clones take about 6.7%. The sequenced sample consisted of peripheral blood. The receptors come from a woman in her twenties or thirties with COVID-19, enrolled during active disease.

The V call is TRBV3-1 (or the pseudogene TRBV3-2), the J call TRBJ1-5, with D possibly TRBD1 on 5 matching bases. The CDR3 runs 14 residues. The V end was cut by 4 bases, the J end by 8 bases, with 15 bases between. Germline lookup yields CDR1 LGHDT and CDR2 YNNKEL (reference sequence). The CDR3 region has the DNA TGTGCCAGCAGCCCGTTCGGGGGATACGAGCCCCAGCATTTT. This gives the protein CASSPFGGYEPQHF.

V and J are TRBV18 and TRBJ1-4; D call uncertain. The V and J ends lost 3 bases and 7 bases respectively, with 12 bases between them. CDR1 is KGHSH and CDR2 is LQKENI in the germline V gene. The CDR3 sequence is 14 residues long. The CDR3 DNA sequence: TGTGCCAGCTCACCCTCAAAAGGAGGTGAAAAACTGTTTTTT. The encoded protein is CASSPSKGGEKLFF. Together with reference TRBV18 and TRBJ1-4, the CDR3 gives the full variable domain: NAGVMQNPRHLVRRRGQEARLRCSPMKGHSHVYWYRQLPEEGLKFMVYLQKENIIDESGMPKERFSAEFPKEGPSILRIQQVVRGDSAAYFCASSPSKGGEKLFFGSGTQLSVL.

The chain joins TRBV10-3 to TRBJ2-3; TRBD2 matches 8 bases. Germline CDR1 and CDR2: ENHRY and SYGVKD. The trim removed 6 bases at V and 2 bases at J, leaving 4 bases unmatched. The CDR3 runs 14 residues. The CDR3 region is CAIRLAELTDTQYF. The CDR3 nucleotides read TGTGCCATCAGACTAGCGGAACTCACAGATACGCAGTATTTT.

The genes are TRBV5-4 and TRBJ1-1; the D is unclear. The CDR3 spans 15 residues. V was trimmed by 4 bases and J by 1 base, leaving 14 bases between them. Germline V gives CDR1 SGHNT, CDR2 YYREEE (reference sequence). CDR3 loop: CASSVGSTRNTEAFF. The DNA for the CDR3 is TGTGCCAGCAGCGTGGGGTCGACACGGAACACTGAAGCTTTCTTT.

The rearrangement links TRBV4-1 to TRBJ1-2; D not resolved. V was clipped by 0 bases and J by 8 bases, with 16 bases between them. The CDR3 extends over 15 amino acids. Germline V CDR1 and CDR2: MGHRA, YSYEKL. CDR3 coding DNA: TGCGCCAGCAGCCAAGATCACCCGACGCGGCGGGGCTACACCTTC. This encodes CASSQDHPTRRGYTF.

The chain has TRBV6-2 or TRBV6-3 and TRBJ2-7, with 8 bases lining up with TRBD1. This CDR3 spans 14 amino acids. The junction had 5 bases not matched to a gene; V was cut back by 2 bases and J by 5 bases. In germline, CDR1 is MNHEY, CDR2 SVGEGT. The CDR3 reads CASSYPDRVHEQYF. CDR3 in DNA: TGTGCCAGCAGTTACCCGGACAGGGTCCACGAGCAGTACTTC.

This clone was detected once. CDR3 sequence: CASTPRGGSYEQYF. CDR3 nucleotides: TGTGCCAGTACCCCTAGGGGGGGCTCCTACGAGCAGTACTTC. The rearrangement joins TRBV19 to TRBJ2-7, with D tentatively TRBD2 (7 bases). The V gene lost 7 bases and the J gene lost 0 bases, with 13 bases spanning the gap. This CDR3 contains 14 residues. Germline lookup yields CDR1 LNHDA and CDR2 SQIVND (reference sequence).

The chain links TRBV7-8 to TRBJ1-4, with D possibly being TRBD1 (6 bases). Germline values: CDR1 SGHVS, CDR2 FQNEAQ. The V gene lost 5 bases and the J gene lost 0 bases, with 10 bases spanning the gap. The CDR3 sequence is 15 residues long. The CDR3 region is CASSPGTPTNEKLFF. Here the CDR3 DNA reads TGTGCCAGCAGCCCGGGGACACCAACTAATGAAAAACTGTTTTTT.

V gene TRBV2 combines with J gene TRBJ2-7; perhaps TRBD2 as D (6 bases). V lost 6 bases, J lost 6 bases, and 18 bases lay in between. This CDR3 has 14 residues. CDR1 and CDR2 from the germline V gene are SNHLY and FYNNEI. CDR3 coding DNA: TGTGCCAGCAGGCGGGACGGAGACCTTTCCGAGCAGTACTTC. Protein: CASRRDGDLSEQYF.

The chain employs TRBV3-1 (or the pseudogene TRBV3-2) and TRBJ2-2, with D possibly TRBD2 on 5 matching bases. Trimming took 2 bases from V and 6 from J, leaving 7 bases between them. CDR1 is LGHDT and CDR2 is YNNKEL in the germline V gene (reference sequence). This CDR3 has 13 amino acids. CDR3 DNA sequence: TGTGCCAGCAGCCAAAGAGGGTCCGGGGAGCTGTTTTTT. As protein: CASSQRGSGELFF.

The gene calls are TRBV2 and TRBJ2-3; 7 bases match TRBD2. Trimming at V came to 7 bases and at J to 1 base, leaving 5 bases not matched to a gene. Germline lookup yields CDR1 SNHLY and CDR2 FYNNEI. There are 14 residues in the CDR3. This CDR3 reads CASTGRWGTDTQYF. CDR3 nucleotides: TGTGCCAGCACCGGGAGGTGGGGCACAGATACGCAGTATTTT.

V is TRBV2 and J is TRBJ1-2; D is possibly TRBD1 (5 bases). Germline-derived CDR1 and CDR2 are SNHLY and FYNNEI. V was pared by 2 bases and J by 1 base, with 5 bases between. This CDR3 contains 13 residues. CDR3 in amino acids: CASSEQGNYGYTF. The DNA for the CDR3 is TGTGCCAGCAGTGAACAGGGTAACTATGGCTACACCTTC.

With regard to this clone: This sample also contains other DNA sequences that code for the same CDR3. The V and J genes are TRBV6-5 and TRBJ1-1; D call uncertain. Trimming left V 2 bases short and J 2 bases short, with 6 bases between. CDR1 is MNHEY and CDR2 is SVGAGI in the germline V gene. This CDR3 is 13 amino acids long. CDR3 DNA sequence: TGTGCCAGCAGTTACGAGGGAAACACTGAAGCTTTCTTT. Amino acid sequence: CASSYEGNTEAFF.

This chain connects TRBV7-8 to TRBJ2-1; TRBD2 might be the D (6 bases). Trimming left V 8 bases short and J 8 bases short, with 16 bases between. Germline V gene sequence: CDR1 SGHVS, CDR2 FQNEAQ. The CDR3 covers 13 residues. CDR3 DNA: TGTGCCAGCTCAACATCCCGGGGGTATGAGCAGTTCTTC. This sequence encodes CASSTSRGYEQFF. The complete variable domain, with remaining parts taken from reference TRBV7-8 and TRBJ2-1, reads GAGVSQSPRYKVAKRGQDVALRCDPISGHVSLFWYQQALGQGPEFLTYFQNEAQLDKSGLPSDRFFAERPEGSVSTLKIQRTQQEDSAVYLCASSTSRGYEQFFGPGTRLTVL.

The chain links TRBV28 to TRBJ2-1, with 8 nucleotides matching TRBD1. The CDR3 runs 13 residues. Germline V lookup: CDR1 MDHEN, CDR2 SYDVKM. V dropped 6 bases and J dropped 8; count of bases not matched to a gene: 6. The chain's CDR3 is CASRDRAIDEQFF. In DNA, the CDR3 is TGTGCCAGCAGGGACAGGGCGATAGATGAGCAGTTCTTC.

This chain links TRBV19 with TRBJ2-1; 7 bases are shared with TRBD1. The germline CDR1 and CDR2 sequences are LNHDA and SQIVND (reference sequence). The V and J ends lost 4 bases and 4 bases, in that order; junction bases with no gene match: 10. The length of the CDR3 is 16 residues. The CDR3 bases are TGTGCCAGTAGTACGCTGGACAGGATAGCGTACAATGAGCAGTTCTTC. It yields the protein CASSTLDRIAYNEQFF.

The count of this clone is one. The chain carries TRBV3-1 (or the pseudogene TRBV3-2) and TRBJ2-2; weak D call: TRBD1 (5 bases). Germline assignment: CDR1 LGHDT and CDR2 YNNKEL (reference sequence). The CDR3 sequence is 16 residues long. Trimming pared 4 bases from V and 5 bases from J, leaving 17 bases between. CDR3 sequence (DNA): TGTGCCAGCAGCCGAGACCTTACAGGTTTTACCGGGGAGCTGTTTTTT. Amino acids: CASSRDLTGFTGELFF.

V gene TRBV19 combines with J gene TRBJ1-1; 8 positions agree with TRBD1. The V gene's germline CDR1 is LNHDA and CDR2 SQIVND (reference sequence). The V segment lost 3 bases and the J segment 4 bases; nucleotides outside the gene matches: 7. The CDR3 contains 15 residues. The CDR3 bases are TGTGCCAGTAGTATCCTTGGACAGGGCTCCACTGAAGCTTTCTTT. It translates to CASSILGQGSTEAFF.

This clone occurred a few times. CDR3 in DNA: TGTGCCACCAGCAGAGAGGACTATAATGAAAAACTGTTTTTT. Residues: CATSREDYNEKLFF. The chain combines TRBV15 with TRBJ1-4; no definite D call. Germline values: CDR1 LNHNV, CDR2 YYDKDF (reference sequence). The CDR3 loop spans 14 amino acids. V lost 0 bases and J lost 4, with 6 bases in between.